This T cell receptor beta chain was identified during a study of T cell responses to AZD1222 COVID-19 vaccine (dated by TCRdb to the early 2020s). For the study in its entirety: AZD1222 recipients given second doses at about 4 weeks or at about 12 weeks were pooled, since spike-specific TCR depth and breadth were not found to differ between the two schedules. Trial participants were enrolled by age into 18-55, 56-69 and 70-plus year subgroups, with about 150, 27 and 61 TCR-sequenced participants respectively. A total of 233 trial participants underwent TCR sequencing, of whom about 210 received two doses of AZD1222 and some 25 received two doses of the MenACWY control vaccine.

On this clone itself: There is no known antigen for this receptor. Base-call qualities are not available, and no considerably larger clone is one nucleotide away.

This specimen's time point label, per the study, means: baseline before first vaccination. Vaccinee samples were obtained from the UK trials COV001 and COV002, which included a single-blind randomized controlled phase 2/3 trial of AZD1222 (ChAdOx1 nCoV-19) in healthy adults. For TCRbeta chain sequencing, PBMC samples were collected from trial participants at day 0 and at day 28 after the second dose. Trimming takes 6 bases off V and 4 bases off J; junction bases not matched to a gene: 10. Including the terminal cysteine and phenylalanine, the CDR3 comprises 16 residues. Just CDR3 DNA is preserved here, 48 bases in frame from base 1. CDR1 is given as SEHNR and CDR2 as FQNEAQ, both from the germline V gene (reference sequence). The CDR3 regions of human TCRbeta chains were analyzed by immunosequencing. The original methods were these. Repertoire TCRs were matched against a reference library of SARS-CoV-2-specific TCRs generated with the MIRA antigen-specificity platform. Breadth was defined as the fraction of unique TCRs that were SARS-CoV-2-associated, and depth was defined as the fraction of total T cells that were SARS-CoV-2-associated. Using the MIRA data, each spike-specific TCR was assigned both to the spike region to which the TCR was reactive and to a CD4 or CD8 class. Log10-transformed breadth and depth values were compared by one-way ANOVA with Sidak's multiple comparisons tests. TCRdb carries this immuneACCESS record with in-frame sequences only. Its versions omit some clonotypes, under half of them owing to an unresolved V gene in the studies checked, with the rest unexplained. That table is the source of V, J and clone size, and D and trimming were worked out from the DNA. The table for this sample lists about 190,000 clones; roughly 90% of them were counted only once. The ten top clones hold roughly 0.98% of the sample.

Study-level results and caveats: After two AZD1222 doses, spike-specific TCR breadth and depth were significantly higher than at day 0 and than in MenACWY recipients. The vaccine-associated CD4 TCRs covered the entire spike protein, and the dominant responses fell in regions 160-218 and 743-854. The 56-69-year group was small, and its depth increase did not reach significance, likely because of low power. Reportedly, almost half of the unique spike-specific TCRs recognized epitopes lying outside the regions that are mutated in the B.1.351 and B.1.1.7 variants. Because no day 14 peak-response samples were available, the repertoires could be characterized only after the peak T cell response. Conclusions about previously exposed vaccinees were limited because only six or seven AZD1222 recipients were SARS-CoV-2 seropositive at baseline. Participants were mostly white British, with more females than males. The authors suggested clonal diversity may have been underestimated.

The TCR was taken from an adult in good health. The V gene is TRBV7-9 and the J gene is TRBJ2-1; TRBD2 fits 9 bases in the junction. The sequenced sample was peripheral blood, obtained on day 0 of AZD1222 vaccination. The bases are TGTGCCAGCAGTCCACGTGGTAGCGGGAGTTACAATGAGCAGTTCTTC. Translated, this gives CASSPRGSGSYNEQFF.